This record concerns one T cell receptor (beta chain) sequence. This receptor's antigen is unknown. No qualities accompany the bases; no much larger clone lies one base away. Each collaborating institution followed its own protocols to collect whole blood in K2EDTA tubes. For TCRbeta analysis, collaborators shipped samples in one of three forms: frozen whole blood, isolated PBMCs, or DNA extracted from either of those sample types. The sample belongs to a study of blood T cell repertoires in COVID-19 (dated by TCRdb to 2018 to 2021). Regarding the research as a whole: Collaborator samples came from the United States, Italy and Spain and covered acute and convalescent phases of COVID-19. The material from the prospective study consisted of cDNA or gDNA derived from T cells, B-cell-depleted T cells, or PBMCs. Subjects who had been exposed to COVID-19, were actively infected with it, or had recovered from it provided the deeply sampled blood TCRbeta repertoires that made up the dataset. The repertoires were released in a freely available public database meant as a resource for research on the immune response to SARS-CoV-2. Samples were obtained from the ongoing ImmuneRACE study (first 160 participants) and from about 1,300 subjects provided by 6 global collaborators. Sample metadata almost always included a de-identified subject ID, COVID-19 status, age in years and sex. Where HLA class I and class II types were available, the types were taken from metadata supplied by the sample provider, not from assay-based typing. Overall study outcomes, separate from this receptor: Clinical and demographic metadata were provided uncurated, with the amount varying by source and participant.

The immunoSEQ Assay, a bias-controlled multiplex PCR, was used to amplify TCRbeta CDR3 regions from genomic DNA. The source study handled its data this way. The number of nucleated cells in each sample was estimated from the amplification of reference gene primers within the assay. To quantify the absolute abundance of each unique TCRbeta CDR3 rearrangement, sequence reads were collapsed and filtered. For each sample, productive Simpson clonality was calculated by taking the square root of Simpson's diversity index across productive rearrangements. In TCRdb, the immuneACCESS table is reduced to in-frame sequences with V and J assigned. These tables do not hold every clone; where another copy was compared, an unresolved V gene accounts for under half, and the others remain unexplained. For V, J and clone size, that table is used; D and trimming come from the DNA. In this sample the table shows approximately 300,000 clones, roughly 91% of which occur a single time. The ten largest clonotypes hold 1% of the sample.

The receptor comes from a man aged 45 to 65 with active or convalescent COVID-19. Sample: peripheral blood.

The CDR3 protein: CASSSRTGGVAEAFF. The DNA reads as follows: TGTGCCAGCAGCTCCCGGACAGGGGGCGTCGCTGAAGCTTTCTTT. Recombination connected TRBV7-9 to TRBJ1-1; the junction holds 11 bases that match TRBD1. CDR1 SEHNR and CDR2 FQNEAQ are derived from the germline V gene (reference sequence). The CDR3 sequence holds 15 residues, the cysteine and phenylalanine included. Only the CDR3 DNA is retained, 45 bases long and in frame from the first base. V is pruned by 4 bases and J by 6 bases, leaving 7 bases of the junction without a gene match. With the portions outside the CDR3 filled from the reference TRBV7-9 and TRBJ1-1 genes, the complete variable region becomes DTGVSQNPRHKITKRGQNVTFRCDPISEHNRLYWYRQTLGQGPEFLTYFQNEAQLEKSRLLSDRFSAERPKGSFSTLEIQRTEQGDSAMYLCASSSRTGGVAEAFFGQGTRLTVV.